The 16 T cell receptor beta chains below all came from one sample that was sequenced in a study of blood T cell repertoires in COVID-19 (dated by TCRdb to about 2020). Library preparation employed the immunoSEQ multiplex PCR assay. TCRdb carries this immuneACCESS record with in-frame sequences only. Its versions omit some clonotypes, under half of them owing to an unresolved V gene in the studies checked, with the rest unexplained. The sample includes about 130,000 clones, with 81% observed a single time. The top ten clonotypes cover approximately 17% of the sample. The sample consisted of peripheral blood. The receptors derive from a young man with COVID-19, enrolled during active disease.

The chain links TRBV27 to TRBJ2-7, with 7 bases matching TRBD1. The CDR3 length is 12 residues. The germline V gene encodes CDR1 MNHEY and CDR2 SMNVEV (reference sequence). J lost 6 bases, V lost 1 base, and 0 bases had no gene match. This CDR3 is CASSLYRGEQYF. CDR3 bases: TGTGCCAGCAGTTTATACAGGGGCGAGCAGTACTTC.

This clone occurred a few times. The chain links TRBV6-5 to TRBJ1-1; the match to TRBD1 covers 9 bases. Germline-derived CDR1 and CDR2 are MNHEY and SVGAGI. The V segment lost 8 bases and the J segment 6 bases; nucleotides outside the gene matches: 7. The CDR3 extends over 13 amino acids. CDR3 bases: TGTGCCAGCTCCGGGACAGGGACCGCTGAAGCTTTCTTT. Protein: CASSGTGTAEAFF.

This clone was seen only once. The chain has TRBV4-1 and TRBJ1-2; maybe TRBD1 (6 bases). This CDR3 has 15 residues. Trimming cost V 1 base and J 4 bases, with 13 bases left between them. Germline V gene data show CDR1 as MGHRA and CDR2 as YSYEKL. CDR3 DNA sequence: TGCGCCAGCAGCCAAGGGCCCAGGGGAATCTATGGCTACACCTTC. Its translation is CASSQGPRGIYGYTF.

Here the CDR3 reads CAWREGTGGNYGEKLFF. In DNA form, the CDR3 reads TGTGCCTGGAGAGAGGGGACAGGGGGTAATTATGGTGAAAAACTGTTTTTT. The chain has TRBV30 and TRBJ1-4, with 11 bases matching TRBD1. V shed 3 bases, J shed 7 bases, and the junction held 13 bases outside the gene matches. This CDR3 region has 17 residues. Germline V CDR1 and CDR2: GTSNPN, SVGIG (reference sequence).

The rearrangement uses TRBV2 and TRBJ1-6, with unresolved D. This CDR3 region has 14 residues. From germline, CDR1 is SNHLY and CDR2 FYNNEI. The V end was cut by 6 bases, the J end by 1 base, with 7 bases between. The CDR3 nucleotides are TGTGCCAGCAGGGGGAGGTCCTATAATTCACCCCTCCACTTT. Its protein product is CASRGRSYNSPLHF.

The chain is built from TRBV6-2 or TRBV6-3 and TRBJ1-5; the D gene is possibly TRBD1 (6 bases). Trimming took 4 bases from V and 4 from J, leaving 20 bases between them. The V gene's germline CDR1 is MNHEY and CDR2 SVGEGT. This CDR3 has 17 residues. The CDR3 region is CASSSQDGRGGNQPQHF. CDR3 nucleotides: TGTGCCAGCAGTTCTCAAGATGGGCGAGGGGGAAATCAGCCCCAGCATTTT.

CDR3: CASSLYWESNQPQHF. The CDR3 DNA sequence: TGTGCCAGCAGCTTATATTGGGAGAGCAATCAGCCCCAGCATTTT. The chain couples TRBV7-2 to TRBJ1-5; D gene unclear. Trimming removed 2 bases from V and 1 base from J, with 9 bases in between. The CDR3 runs 15 residues. Germline V CDR1 and CDR2: SGHTA, FQGNSA.

The chain carries TRBV27 and TRBJ2-7, with 13 bases matching TRBD2. CDR1 MNHEY and CDR2 SMNVEV come from the germline V gene (reference sequence). CDR3 length: 15 amino acids. V trimming: 6 bases; J trimming: 2 bases; junction bases outside the gene matches: 4. CDR3: CASSRGTSGAYEQYF. The CDR3 nucleotides read TGTGCCAGCAGCCGCGGGACTAGCGGGGCCTACGAGCAGTACTTC.

The chain employs TRBV28 and TRBJ1-6; 7 bases map to TRBD1. With V trimmed by 6 bases and J by 8 bases, 13 bases remained unmatched. Per the germline V gene, CDR1 is MDHEN and CDR2 is SYDVKM. The CDR3 spans 16 residues. Written as DNA, the CDR3 is TGTGCCAGCAGGGTGAGCACCAGAGGGGGCTATTCACCCCTCCACTTT. Translation gives CASRVSTRGGYSPLHF. The whole variable domain, filled in from reference TRBV28 and TRBJ1-6, reads DVKVTQSSRYLVKRTGEKVFLECVQDMDHENMFWYRQDPGLGLRLIYFSYDVKMKEKGDIPEGYSVSREKKERFSLILESASTNQTSMYLCASRVSTRGGYSPLHFGNGTRLTVT.

This clone occurred once. The genes are TRBV5-1 and TRBJ2-1; tentative D call: TRBD1 (6 bases). The CDR3 contains 15 residues. The V gene's germline CDR1 is SGHRS and CDR2 YFSETQ. V shed 0 bases and J shed 0 bases, with 7 bases lying between them. CDR3 sequence (DNA): TGCGCCAGCAGCTTGGGACAGGTCTCCTACAATGAGCAGTTCTTC. This codes for CASSLGQVSYNEQFF.

This chain joins TRBV7-9 and TRBJ1-4, with TRBD1 matching 7 bases. Germline loops: CDR1 SEHNR, CDR2 FQNEAQ (reference sequence). The V and J ends lost 6 bases and 14 bases, in that order; junction bases with no gene match: 9. The CDR3 totals 12 residues. The CDR3: CASRSPDRALFF. DNA for the CDR3: TGTGCCAGCAGATCCCCCGACAGGGCGCTGTTTTTT.

The chain uses TRBV5-1 and TRBJ2-7; 9 bases are a match to TRBD2. CDR1 is SGHRS, CDR2 YFSETQ, per germline. The V gene end was trimmed by 7 bases and the J gene end by 3 bases; junction bases not matched to a gene: 8. The CDR3 runs 14 residues. The CDR3 DNA sequence: TGCGCCAGCGGGTTCCTAGCGGGGAACTACGAGCAGTACTTC. Translating gives CASGFLAGNYEQYF.

This chain connects TRBV29-1 to TRBJ1-5, with 9 bases lining up with TRBD1. The CDR3 runs 16 residues. J was trimmed by 1 base and V by 6 bases; bases with no gene match: 10. Germline V gene data show CDR1 as SQVTM and CDR2 as ANQGSEA. The CDR3 bases are TGCAGCGTCAAATTTACAGGGGGCGGAAGCAATCAGCCCCAGCATTTT. Translated: CSVKFTGGGSNQPQHF. Drawing the rest from reference TRBV29-1 and TRBJ1-5, the complete variable domain is SAVISQKPSRDICQRGTSLTIQCQVDSQVTMMFWYRQQPGQSLTLIATANQGSEATYESGFVIDKFPISRPNLTFSTLTVSNMSPEDSSIYLCSVKFTGGGSNQPQHFGDGTRLSIL.

V is TRBV11-2 and J is TRBJ2-7; no reliable D call. Deletions cut 2 bases from V and 3 bases from J, with 5 bases between. The CDR3 is 12 residues long. The germline CDR1 and CDR2 sequences are SGHAT and FQNNGV. Here the CDR3 DNA reads TGTGCCAGCAGCTTAACGGTCTACGAGCAGTACTTC. It translates to CASSLTVYEQYF. Supplemented by reference TRBV11-2 and TRBJ2-7, the full variable domain reads EAGVAQSPRYKIIEKRQSVAFWCNPISGHATLYWYQQILGQGPKLLIQFQNNGVVDDSQLPKDRFSAERLKGVDSTLKIQPAKLEDSAVYLCASSLTVYEQYFGPGTRLTVT.

This clone came up a few times. The rearrangement uses TRBV5-1 and TRBJ2-7; 9 nucleotides align to TRBD2. The germline V gene has CDR1 SGHRS and CDR2 YFSETQ. This CDR3 has 16 amino acids. V lost 0 bases and J lost 4; bases outside the gene matches: 8. This chain's CDR3 is CASSLERAGGKYEQYF. The CDR3 bases are TGCGCCAGCAGCTTGGAAAGGGCGGGAGGGAAGTACGAGCAGTACTTC.

This rearrangement joins TRBV3-1 (or the pseudogene TRBV3-2) to TRBJ2-3; 8 nucleotides agree with TRBD2. Germline CDR1 LGHDT, CDR2 YNNKEL (reference sequence). The CDR3 loop spans 14 amino acids. V lost 4 bases, J lost 2 bases, and 2 bases stayed unmatched. CDR3 sequence (DNA): TGTGCCAGCAGCCGACTAGCGCCCACAGATACGCAGTATTTT. Protein: CASSRLAPTDTQYF.